Reported below is one T cell receptor beta chain. Its specificity is not known. This sample is drawn from a study of T-cell reconstitution after alpha-beta-depleted transplantation in children. Findings and limits, study-wide: Newly generated T cells supplied most T-cell counts and diversity one year post-transplant. Surviving recipient cells, namely T cells and thymic progenitors, were the source of high day-60 TCRbeta diversity in some patients. Two months or so post-transplant, alpha-beta T cells reportedly derived from several hundred expanded graft clones.

Germline lookup yields CDR1 SEHNR and CDR2 FQNEAQ (reference sequence). V dropped 5 bases and J dropped 0; count of bases not matched to a gene: 7. The CDR3 has 16 amino acids. Unique molecular identifiers were incorporated into the prepared TCRbeta library. MiXCR was run by TCRdb on the PCR reads, yielding one entry per CDR3 protein. The sample contains just over 200,000 distinct CDR3 sequences, around 9.2% of which appear only once. Sequences were derived from PBMCs, mostly from graft donor cells, sampled 360 days after TCRalphabeta/CD19-depleted stem cell transplant. This clonotype was obtained from a male patient aged 2 to 9 who had a stem cell transplant for acute myeloid leukemia, so the T cells may come from the graft donor. V and J are TRBV7-9 and TRBJ2-3, with 8 bases lining up with TRBD2. The CDR3 here is CASSRRASGSTDTQYF. The CDR3 DNA sequence: TGTGCCAGCAGCCGTAGGGCTAGCGGGAGCACAGATACGCAGTATTTT.